This record looks at one T cell receptor (beta chain) sequence and its context. Its target is unknown. From unsorted bulk tissue weighing about 17-30 mg, DNA and RNA were co-extracted. This sample is part of a study of tumor-infiltrating lymphocytes in primary liver carcinoma. For the study at large: Patients, male and female, were 30 to 69 years old.

Study outcomes and limitations: It was in tumors, not blood, that the top-250-clone fraction was significantly higher (p = 0.039). Tumor region pairs showed greater overlap than either tumor-adjacent or tumor-blood pairs did.

A primer matching the constant region was used to make TCR beta cDNA from 450 to 500 ng of total RNA. Researchers made the TCR beta libraries by running three nested multiplex PCR rounds with slightly modified ARM-PCR. TCRdb independently ran MiXCR on the multiplex PCR reads; one entry per CDR3 protein. The sample consists of tens of thousands of distinct CDR3 sequences, around 79% of them appearing once. The specimen sequenced was liver tumor tissue from sampling region 3. Documented subset: tumor region T3, left-lateral pole. The clonotype originates from a man aged 35-49 years with primary liver carcinoma and hepatitis B virus infection.

CDR3 sequence reads: CASSPPGLFYEQYF. As DNA, the CDR3 is TGTGCCAGCAGCCCCCCCGGGCTATTCTACGAGCAGTACTTC. This chain connects TRBV3-1 to TRBJ2-7; D is unclear. The V gene lost 4 bases and the J gene lost 3 bases, with 13 bases spanning the gap. Germline V lookup: CDR1 LGHDT, CDR2 YNNKEL (reference sequence). This CDR3 is 14 amino acids long.